This record covers a single T cell receptor beta chain. Its antigen is still unknown. The V gene's germline CDR1 is SNHLY and CDR2 FYNNEI. V lost 7 bases and J lost 1, with 16 bases in between. The CDR3 is 15 residues long. The sample belongs to a study of T cell responses to AZD1222 COVID-19 vaccine. Study findings and constraints: It was only after the peak T cell response that any repertoires were sampled. CD4 TCRs covered the whole spike, strongest at regions 160-218 and 743-854.

The assay was immunoSEQ multiplex PCR, and TCRdb's table has in-frame clones only and misses some. This table has 99,000 or so clones, around nine tenths appearing once. The receptor was isolated from an adult who received the MenACWY meningococcal vaccine as a control. The V gene is TRBV2, the J gene TRBJ1-1; D is undetermined. Specimen: peripheral blood, collected 28 days after the second dose of the MenACWY control vaccine. CDR3 sequence (DNA): TGTGCCAGCAACCTCCAGACACTTAGGAACACTGAAGCTTTCTTT. It specifies CASNLQTLRNTEAFF.